These T cell receptor beta chains were read from a single sample in a study of blood T cell repertoires in COVID-19. Repertoires were generated with immunoSEQ multiplex PCR, while TCRdb's copy carries only in-frame clones and drops some. The data hold about 23,000 clones, with around nine tenths observed a single time. Material for sequencing was peripheral blood. The source is a human donor in a cohort sampled during active COVID-19. CDR3s include the opening cysteine and the closing phenylalanine or tryptophan. A D gene is named only where the DNA matches it firmly. Not all rows give a size; the values are once, few, many and, for expanded clones, a class.

>.|TRBD2|TRBJ2-2|TRBV2
CASSDNLAGTGELFF
TGTGCCAGCAGTGATAACCTAGCGGGGACCGGGGAGCTGTTTTTT
>.|TRBD1|TRBJ1-1|TRBV4-3
CASSQLSGTGNTEAFF
TGCGCCAGCAGCCAATTATCCGGGACAGGGAACACTGAAGCTTTCTTT
>.|TRBD1|TRBJ1-1|TRBV14
CASSQGRGQGTPEAFF
TGTGCCAGCAGCCAAGGGCGCGGACAGGGGACCCCTGAAGCTTTCTTT
>.|TRBD2|TRBJ2-5|TRBV7-9
CASSLGLAEETQYF
TGTGCCAGCAGCTTAGGGCTAGCGGAAGAGACCCAGTACTTC
>.|TRBD1|TRBJ2-7|TRBV9
CASSVATGGQGAYEQYF
TGTGCCAGCAGCGTAGCTACAGGGGGACAGGGGGCCTACGAGCAGTACTTC
>.|TRBD1|TRBJ1-5|TRBV6-6
CASSYRQGNSNQPQHF
TGTGCCAGCAGTTACAGACAGGGCAATAGCAATCAGCCCCAGCATTTT
>.|TRBD1|TRBJ2-7|TRBV10-2
CASRPAGTGLYEQYF
TGCGCCAGCAGACCCGCCGGGACAGGGCTTTACGAGCAGTACTTC
>.|TRBD2|TRBJ2-3|TRBV9
CASSPSGGASTDTQYF
TGTGCCAGCAGCCCCAGCGGGGGGGCGAGCACAGATACGCAGTATTTT
>.|.|TRBJ1-2|TRBV2
CASRKTPREGYTF
TGTGCCAGCAGGAAGACACCCCGGGAGGGCTACACCTTC
>.|.|TRBJ1-2|TRBV6-6
CASSYSGGSSNYGYTF
TGTGCCAGCAGTTACTCCGGCGGGAGCTCTAACTATGGCTACACCTTC
>.|.|TRBJ1-1|TRBV5-4
CASSTPWAGGNMNTEAFF
TGTGCCAGCAGTACCCCTTGGGCAGGAGGAAACATGAACACTGAAGCTTTCTTT
>few|.|TRBJ1-5|TRBV3-1/TRBV3-2
CASSQDWGVPQHF
TGTGCCAGCAGCCAAGATTGGGGGGTTCCCCAGCATTTT
>.|TRBD2|TRBJ2-2|TRBV13
CASSPVSGGHFRTGELFF
TGTGCCAGCAGCCCCGTTAGCGGGGGCCACTTTAGGACGGGGGAGCTGTTTTTT
>.|TRBD2|TRBJ2-1|TRBV2
CASSTRTSREQFF
TGTGCCAGCAGTACCCGGACTAGCAGGGAGCAGTTCTTC
>.|TRBD1|TRBJ1-4|TRBV19
CASSIGGRGNEKLFF
TGTGCCAGTAGTATAGGCGGCAGGGGGAATGAAAAACTGTTTTTT
>.|TRBD1|TRBJ2-2|TRBV7-9
CASPTSGTAATRDTGELFF
TGTGCCAGCCCCACCTCCGGGACAGCCGCGACACGGGACACCGGGGAGCTGTTTTTT
>.|TRBD1|TRBJ1-2|TRBV27
CASSTRDRGLDYGYTF
TGTGCCAGCAGTACCCGGGACAGGGGGCTGGACTATGGCTACACCTTC
>.|.|TRBJ2-2|TRBV27
CASSFYPGELFF
TGTGCCAGCAGTTTTTATCCCGGGGAGCTGTTTTTT
>.|TRBD1|TRBJ2-3|TRBV14
CASSQDRATDTQYF
TGTGCCAGCAGCCAGGACAGGGCCACAGATACGCAGTATTTT
>.|.|TRBJ2-1|TRBV11-2
CASSLGQNNEQFF
TGTGCCAGCAGCTTAGGACAAAACAATGAGCAGTTCTTC
>.|.|TRBJ1-2|TRBV6-5
CASSYSEGIRYGYTF
TGTGCCAGCAGTTACTCGGAGGGGATTCGCTATGGCTACACCTTC
>.|.|TRBJ2-1|TRBV5-6
CASSLAGSHNEQFF
TGTGCCAGCAGCTTGGCAGGGTCCCACAATGAGCAGTTCTTC
>few|.|TRBJ1-1|TRBV14
CASSQVAEAFF
TGTGCCAGCAGCCAAGTCGCTGAAGCTTTCTTT
>.|TRBD1|TRBJ2-7|TRBV2
CASSIEGQATYEQYF
TGTGCCAGCAGTATTGAAGGACAGGCCACCTACGAGCAGTACTTC
>.|.|TRBJ1-1|TRBV3-1/TRBV3-2
CASSPLLNTEAFF
TGTGCCAGCAGCCCTCTATTGAACACTGAAGCTTTCTTT
>.|TRBD1|TRBJ1-3|TRBV6-6
CASTNLGTVGNTIYF
TGTGCCAGCACCAACCTGGGGACAGTGGGAAACACCATATATTTT
>once|TRBD1|TRBJ1-1|TRBV16
CASSHLGTVNTEAFF
TGTGCCAGCAGCCACTTGGGGACAGTGAACACTGAAGCTTTCTTT
>.|.|TRBJ1-4|TRBV25-1
CASSEAGEKLFF
TGTGCCAGCAGTGAAGCAGGGGAAAAACTGTTTTTT
>.|TRBD1|TRBJ1-2|TRBV19
CASSIGARQGNGYTF
TGTGCCAGTAGTATCGGGGCACGACAGGGGAATGGCTACACCTTC
>.|TRBD1|TRBJ1-1|TRBV14
CASSRLQGGHTEAFF
TGTGCCAGCAGCCGTCTGCAGGGGGGTCACACTGAAGCTTTCTTT
>once|.|TRBJ2-3|TRBV6-6
CASSQRTDTQYF
TGTGCCAGCAGCCAGCGGACAGATACGCAGTATTTT
>.|.|TRBJ2-1|TRBV9
CASSAPRGWVEEQFF
TGTGCCAGCAGCGCACCAAGAGGGTGGGTGGAGGAGCAGTTCTTC
>once|.|TRBJ1-6|TRBV10-1
CASRLNRSSYNSPLHF
TGCGCCAGCAGGTTAAACAGGAGCTCCTATAATTCACCCCTCCACTTT
>.|TRBD1|TRBJ1-1|TRBV28
CASRASGQGNTEAFF
TGTGCCAGCAGGGCCTCGGGACAGGGGAACACTGAAGCTTTCTTT
>once|TRBD1|TRBJ2-1|TRBV5-8
CASSLGQGGYNEQFF
TGTGCCAGCAGTTTAGGACAGGGAGGCTACAATGAGCAGTTCTTC
>.|TRBD2|TRBJ2-5|TRBV11-3
CASSRGTTQETQYF
TGTGCCAGCAGCCGTGGGACTACACAAGAGACCCAGTACTTC
>.|.|TRBJ1-2|TRBV30
CAWSVLNNYGYTF
TGTGCCTGGAGTGTGCTAAATAACTATGGCTACACCTTC
>.|.|TRBJ1-4|TRBV4-3
CASSQGLGGLGEKLFF
TGCGCCAGCAGCCAAGGCCTCGGGGGTCTCGGGGAAAAACTGTTTTTT
>.|.|TRBJ1-3|TRBV19
CASSIEAFGNTIYF
TGTGCCAGTAGTATAGAAGCTTTCGGAAACACCATATATTTT
>.|.|TRBJ2-5|TRBV29-1
CSVDPGGQETQYF
TGCAGCGTCGACCCCGGCGGACAAGAGACCCAGTACTTC
>.|.|TRBJ2-7|TRBV6-6
CASSYEEGGAGYEQYF
TGTGCCAGCAGTTACGAGGAAGGGGGGGCCGGTTACGAGCAGTACTTC